Below, 29 T cell receptor beta chains from the same sample are listed, as sequenced in a study of T cells in Graves' hyperthyroidism and ophthalmopathy. RNA transcripts served as the template for amplifying TCR beta CDR3 regions. Using the HTBI primer set, a first-round RT-PCR was run on the TCR CDR3. MiXCR, applied by TCRdb to the multiplex PCR reads, yields one record per CDR3 protein. This table has about 640,000 distinct CDR3 sequences, about a fifth appearing once. The sequenced sample was blood. These receptors were collected from a man under 40 with Graves' ophthalmopathy.

The rearrangement uses TRBV5-4 and TRBJ2-1; 12 nucleotides match TRBD2. The germline CDR1 and CDR2 sequences are SGHNT and YYREEE (reference sequence). The CDR3 loop spans 14 amino acids. J was trimmed by 8 bases and V by 5 bases; bases with no gene match: 5. The CDR3 DNA reads TGTGCCAGCAGTCGACTAGCGGGAGTCGATGAGCAGTTCTTC. Translating it yields CASSRLAGVDEQFF.

This clonotype was counted ten times or more. This chain connects TRBV28 to TRBJ2-2; 14 bases line up with TRBD2. Germline V gene lookup returns CDR1 MDHEN and CDR2 SYDVKM. CDR3 length equals 19 residues. The V gene end was trimmed by 5 bases and the J gene end by 0 bases; junction bases not matched to a gene: 8. The CDR3 sequence is CASSPRRGLAGANTGELFF. In nucleotides, the CDR3 is TGTGCCAGCAGTCCCCGGAGGGGACTAGCGGGAGCGAACACCGGGGAGCTGTTTTTT.

At least ten counts were recorded for this clonotype. The chain recombines TRBV11-2 with TRBJ1-2, with 9 bases that match TRBD1. With 4 bases clipped from V and 4 bases from J, the junction kept 10 bases outside the gene matches. This CDR3 has 16 amino acids. The germline V gene has CDR1 SGHAT and CDR2 FQNNGV. The CDR3 here is CASSSRRTGAAYGYTF. The CDR3 coding sequence is TGTGCCAGCAGCTCGAGACGGACAGGGGCGGCCTATGGCTACACCTTC.

The genes are TRBV6-2 or TRBV6-3 and TRBJ2-7; D remains unclear. Germline loops: CDR1 MNHEY, CDR2 SVGEGT. The CDR3 is made up of 15 amino acids. V was pared by 6 bases and J by 4 bases, with 19 bases between. The CDR3 spells CASSLLSVDSYEQYF. The CDR3 bases are TGTGCCAGCAGCCTACTATCGGTAGACTCATACGAGCAGTACTTC.

This clonotype was observed at least ten times. The genes are TRBV11-2 and TRBJ2-1; 7 nucleotides match TRBD2. V gave up 1 base and J gave up 9 bases; unmatched junction bases: 9. The CDR3 consists of 15 residues. Germline CDR1 reads SGHAT; CDR2 reads FQNNGV. The CDR3 loop is CASSLGRTRSGEQFF. The DNA of the CDR3 is TGTGCCAGCAGCTTAGGGAGGACTAGATCAGGTGAGCAGTTCTTC.

This clonotype was seen a handful of times. The chain employs TRBV2 and TRBJ1-2, with a tentative D call TRBD1 (5 bases). CDR3 length: 14 amino acids. Germline V CDR1 and CDR2: SNHLY, FYNNEI. Trimming took off 4 bases at V and 6 bases at J, with 15 bases between the two ends. CDR3 protein: CASSVGGGSDGYTF. As DNA, the CDR3 is TGTGCCAGCAGTGTTGGCGGGGGTTCGGATGGCTACACCTTC.

The genes are TRBV28 and TRBJ2-7, with D unresolved. Trimming left V 6 bases short and J 4 bases short, with 10 bases between. CDR3 length equals 12 residues. Germline values: CDR1 MDHEN, CDR2 SYDVKM. The CDR3 loop reads CASRPAGYEQYF. The CDR3 DNA is TGTGCCAGCAGACCCGCAGGATACGAGCAGTACTTC.

The chain employs TRBV7-2 and TRBJ2-6, with 7 bases aligning to TRBD1. This CDR3 spans 17 amino acids. Germline assignment: CDR1 SGHTA and CDR2 FQGNSA. V lost 1 base to trimming and J lost 2 bases; unmatched junction nucleotides: 5. The CDR3 DNA sequence: TGTGCCAGCAGCTTAGGGAGAACAGGGGCTGGGGCCAACGTCCTGACTTTC. Amino acid sequence: CASSLGRTGAGANVLTF.

A few counts support this clonotype. J is TRBJ2-2 and V is TRBV12-3 or TRBV12-4; possible D gene TRBD1, 6 bases. V lost 1 base to trimming and J lost 2 bases, with 23 bases between them. The CDR3 is made up of 20 amino acids. The CDR3 reads CASSLGDRFSNGTNTGELFF. In DNA, the CDR3 is TGTGCCAGCAGTTTAGGAGACAGGTTCTCAAACGGGACAAACACCGGGGAGCTGTTTTTT.

This clonotype has more than one count but fewer than ten. One end of the junction is discordant with germline, which a read error may explain. In nucleotides, the CDR3 is TGTGCCAGCAGTGTCCCCTACTCTAGCGGATGGAGCTCCTACAGTGAGCAGTTCTTC. Protein: CASSVPYSSGWSSYSEQFF. The gene calls are TRBV2 and TRBJ2-1; 7 bases line up with TRBD2. The CDR3 consists of 19 residues. From germline, CDR1 is SNHLY and CDR2 FYNNEI.

This clonotype was recorded many times. This sequence joins TRBV7-6 and TRBJ2-2, with D tentatively TRBD2 (6 bases). CDR1 is SGHVS, CDR2 FNYEAQ, per germline. The CDR3 extends over 17 amino acids. Trimming stripped 5 bases from V and 1 base from J, with 17 bases between. The CDR3 bases are TGTGCCAGCAGCCCGAGAGGCGGGACCAAGAACACCGGGGAGCTGTTTTTT. It yields the protein CASSPRGGTKNTGELFF.

The V and J genes are TRBV29-1 and TRBJ2-1; weak D call: TRBD2 (6 bases). Per the germline V gene, CDR1 is SQVTM and CDR2 is ANQGSEA. Trimming stripped 7 bases from V and 3 bases from J, with 13 bases between. This CDR3 comprises 13 residues. The CDR3: CSAAGTDYNEQFF. The DNA for the CDR3 is TGCAGCGCCGCGGGGACGGACTACAATGAGCAGTTCTTC.

There are many counts of this clonotype. The CDR3 reads CASGAPAGKEQYF. The CDR3 region has the DNA TGTGCCAGCGGCGCCCCAGCGGGAAAAGAGCAGTACTTC. The V and J genes are TRBV12-3 or TRBV12-4 and TRBJ2-7, with 7 bases fitting TRBD2. The junction had 11 bases not matched to a gene; V was cut back by 8 bases and J by 7 bases. The CDR3 covers 13 residues.

This clonotype turned up a few times. The chain links TRBV6-1 to TRBJ2-5, with TRBD1 identical over 7 bases. The CDR3 totals 12 residues. V gave up 8 bases and J gave up 3 bases; unmatched junction bases: 3. Germline CDR1 MNHNS, CDR2 SASEGT. CDR3 sequence (DNA): TGTGCCAGCCGGGACAGAAAAGAGACCCAGTACTTC. As protein: CASRDRKETQYF.

In this sample, this clonotype turned up a few times. V and J are TRBV7-3 and TRBJ1-1; no definite D call. Trimming left V 5 bases short and J 7 bases short, with 14 bases between. Germline V gene data show CDR1 as SGHTA and CDR2 as FQGTGA. This CDR3 region has 13 residues. The CDR3 spells CASSPGSTSEAFF. The CDR3 DNA sequence: TGTGCCAGCAGCCCTGGATCGACGAGTGAAGCTTTCTTT.

For the CDR3, the DNA is TGCGCCAGCAGCCACCGGAGCGCTACCCCCGGGGAGCTGTTTTTT. Its protein product is CASSHRSATPGELFF. This rearrangement joins TRBV4-3 to TRBJ2-2; D unclear. Trimming left V 3 bases short and J 6 bases short, with 14 bases between. Germline assignment: CDR1 LGHNA and CDR2 YSLEER. CDR3 length: 15 amino acids.

This clonotype was counted many times. The V call is TRBV7-9, the J call TRBJ1-6; unclear D gene. V was pared by 4 bases and J by 7 bases, with 5 bases between. Per the germline V gene, CDR1 is SEHNR and CDR2 is FQNEAQ (reference sequence). The CDR3 contains 12 residues. In DNA form, the CDR3 reads TGTGCCAGCAGCTCTGGAAATTCACCCCTCCACTTT. This translates into CASSSGNSPLHF.

This clonotype was found many times. The genes are TRBV10-3 and TRBJ2-1; D is ambiguous. Germline CDR1 is ENHRY and CDR2 is SYGVKD. V dropped 7 bases and J dropped 10 bases, with 17 bases sitting between them. The length of the CDR3 is 13 residues. The CDR3 is CAITDIASQEQFF. As DNA, the CDR3 is TGTGCCATCACCGATATAGCCAGTCAGGAGCAGTTCTTC.

CDR3 residues: CASSKGPSGGLPYEQYF. The CDR3 nucleotides are TGTGCCAGCAGCAAGGGGCCTAGCGGAGGCCTCCCCTACGAGCAGTACTTC. The genes are TRBV11-2 and TRBJ2-7; TRBD2 matches at 7 bases. Germline V lookup: CDR1 SGHAT, CDR2 FQNNGV. The V gene end was trimmed by 5 bases and the J gene end by 2 bases; junction bases not matched to a gene: 15. The CDR3 length is 17 residues.

The chain recombines TRBV12-3 or TRBV12-4 with TRBJ1-2, with 8 bases identical to TRBD1. J was trimmed by 8 bases and V by 2 bases; bases with no gene match: 4. The CDR3 is 13 amino acids. The CDR3 protein is CASSLKAGGGYTF. In nucleotides, the CDR3 is TGTGCCAGCAGTTTAAAGGCAGGGGGCGGCTACACCTTC.

This clonotype was picked up a small number of times. The rearrangement uses TRBV11-2 and TRBJ2-7; 8 positions agree with TRBD1. In germline, CDR1 is SGHAT, CDR2 FQNNGV. This CDR3 contains 13 residues. The trim removed 5 bases at V and 5 bases at J, leaving 5 bases unmatched. The CDR3 nucleotides read TGTGCCAGCAGCGGACAGGGTACCCACGAGCAGTACTTC. Translating gives CASSGQGTHEQYF.

A remark on this clonotype: A read error may account for a junction end that differs from germline. The genes are TRBV10-3 and TRBJ1-5; a weak D match, TRBD1 (6 bases). Germline V gene sequence: CDR1 ENHRY, CDR2 SYGVKD. The CDR3 loop spans 13 amino acids. The CDR3: CAHREGFNKPQHF. The CDR3 nucleotides are TGTGCCCACAGGGAGGGATTCAATAAGCCCCAGCATTTT.

DNA for the CDR3: TGTGCCAGCTCAGCATACGAACTAGTCACCGGGGAGCTGTTTTTT. As protein: CASSAYELVTGELFF. The V call is TRBV18, the J call TRBJ2-2; a weak D match, TRBD2 (5 bases). V lost 5 bases, J lost 4 bases, and 14 bases lay in between. The CDR3 extends over 15 amino acids. Looked up from germline, CDR1 is KGHSH and CDR2 is LQKENI.

This clonotype was detected ten times or more. The CDR3 is CASKDGGAVQPQHF. The CDR3 DNA is TGTGCCAGCAAGGACGGGGGAGCGGTTCAGCCCCAGCATTTT. V is TRBV28 and J is TRBJ1-5; tentatively, D is TRBD1 (5 bases). The germline V and J ends were trimmed by 7 bases and 6 bases, with 16 bases remaining between them. The length of the CDR3 is 14 residues. Germline V gene sequence: CDR1 MDHEN, CDR2 SYDVKM.

V usage is TRBV5-1 and J usage is TRBJ1-4; possibly TRBD1 for D (5 bases). The V end was cut by 5 bases, the J end by 2 bases, with 7 bases between. The CDR3 runs 13 residues. Per the germline V gene, CDR1 is SGHRS and CDR2 is YFSETQ. CDR3 nucleotide sequence: TGCGCCAGCAGAAGACAGACTAATGAAAAACTGTTTTTT. Translation: CASRRQTNEKLFF. Full variable domain (missing parts from reference TRBV5-1 and TRBJ1-4): KAGVTQTPRYLIKTRGQQVTLSCSPISGHRSVSWYQQTPGQGLQFLFEYFSETQRNKGNFPGRFSGRQFSNSRSEMNVSTLELGDSALYLCASRRQTNEKLFFGSGTQLSVL.

CDR3 sequence: CASSIQEGETQYF. The CDR3, as DNA: TGTGCCAGCAGTATACAGGAGGGAGAGACCCAGTACTTC. The chain employs TRBV6-1 and TRBJ2-5; D perhaps matches TRBD2 (6 bases). The CDR3 sequence is 13 residues long. Trimming left V 5 bases short and J 4 bases short, with 11 bases between. Germline V gene data show CDR1 as MNHNS and CDR2 as SASEGT.

This clonotype has more than one count but fewer than ten. This sequence joins TRBV20-1 and TRBJ2-7; weak D call: TRBD2 (6 bases). This CDR3 contains 15 residues. Trimming took 4 bases from V and 0 from J, leaving 16 bases between them. Germline V gene lookup returns CDR1 DFQATT and CDR2 SNEGSKA (reference sequence). CDR3 sequence: CSATSISGSSYEQYF. CDR3 DNA: TGCAGTGCTACATCTATTAGCGGAAGCTCCTACGAGCAGTACTTC.

V gene TRBV6-1 combines with J gene TRBJ2-1, with 8 bases fitting TRBD1. Germline CDR1 MNHNS, CDR2 SASEGT. V was clipped by 9 bases and J by 5 bases; unmatched bases: 12. The CDR3 has 15 residues. CDR3 DNA sequence: TGTGCCAGAAGAACCGGGACAGGTAGCCACAATGAGCAGTTCTTC. Translated, it gives CARRTGTGSHNEQFF.

This chain joins TRBV9 and TRBJ2-1, with D unclear. The V end was cut by 4 bases, the J end by 4 bases, with 12 bases between. Germline CDR1 reads SGDLS; CDR2 reads YYNGEE. The CDR3 is 14 amino acids. The chain's CDR3 is CASSPQTQYNEQFF. CDR3 DNA: TGTGCCAGCAGCCCCCAGACGCAATACAATGAGCAGTTCTTC.